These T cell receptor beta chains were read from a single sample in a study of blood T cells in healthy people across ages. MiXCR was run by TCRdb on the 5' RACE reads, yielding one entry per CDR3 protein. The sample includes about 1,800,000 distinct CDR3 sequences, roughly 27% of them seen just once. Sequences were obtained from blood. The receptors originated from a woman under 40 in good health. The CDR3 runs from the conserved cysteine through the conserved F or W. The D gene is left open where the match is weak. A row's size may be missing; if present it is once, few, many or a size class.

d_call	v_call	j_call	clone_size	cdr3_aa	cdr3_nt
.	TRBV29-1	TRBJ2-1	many	CSVEDLREYNEQFF	TGCAGCGTTGAAGATCTGCGGGAATACAATGAGCAGTTCTTC
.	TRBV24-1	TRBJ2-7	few	CATSEKYTFYETYEQYF	TGTGCCACCAGTGAAAAGTACACCTTTTACGAGACCTACGAGCAGTACTTC
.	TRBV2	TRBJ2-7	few	CAGSDVGSYEQYF	TGTGCCGGCAGTGATGTCGGGTCGTACGAGCAGTACTTT
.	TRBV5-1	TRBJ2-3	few	CASSFEPGRFSIDTQYF	TGCGCCAGCAGCTTCGAGCCCGGACGGTTTTCAATAGATACGCAGTATTTT
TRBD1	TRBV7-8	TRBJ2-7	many	CASSLAGTGGDEQYF	TGTGCCAGCAGCTTAGCAGGGACAGGGGGCGACGAGCAGTACTTC
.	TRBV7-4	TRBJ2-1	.	CASSFRRVGEQFF	TGTGCCAGCAGCTTCCGCAGGGTCGGTGAGCAGTTCTTC
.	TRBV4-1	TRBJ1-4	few	CASSQRAVNEKLFF	TGCGCCAGCAGCCAAAGGGCCGTGAATGAAAAACTGTTTTTT
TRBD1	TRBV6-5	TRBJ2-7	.	CASSRARQGNNEQYF	TGTGCCAGCAGTCGGGCGAGACAGGGGAACAACGAGCAGTACTTC
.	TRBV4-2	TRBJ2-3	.	CASSQGEGQADTQYF	TGTGCCAGCAGCCAAGGAGAGGGGCAGGCAGATACGCAGTATTTT
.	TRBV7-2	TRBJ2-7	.	CASSLYAGFTYEQYF	TGTGCCAGCAGCTTGTACGCAGGGTTTACCTACGAGCAGTACTTC
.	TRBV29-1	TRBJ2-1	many	CSAAGKPGSGEQFF	TGCAGCGCGGCCGGCAAGCCGGGGTCGGGTGAGCAGTTCTTC
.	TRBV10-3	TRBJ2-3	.	CAISEMEGRSTGTQYF	TGCGCCATCAGTGAAATGGAGGGAAGAAGCACAGGTACGCAGTATTTT
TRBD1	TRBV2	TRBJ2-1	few	CASSTKGQGYNEQFF	TGTGCCAGCAGTACTAAAGGACAGGGGTACAATGAGCAGTTCTTC
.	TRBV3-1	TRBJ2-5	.	CASSAGLPERTQYF	TGTGCCAGCAGCGCGGGACTCCCCGAGAGGACCCAGTACTTC
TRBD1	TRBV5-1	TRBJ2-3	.	CASSSYQGVDTQYF	TGCGCCAGCAGCTCGTACCAGGGGGTAGATACGCAGTATTTT
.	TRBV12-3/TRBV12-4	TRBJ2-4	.	CASSRSGLRSYNEQYF	TGTGCCAGCAGTAGATCGGGACTCCGCTCCTACAATGAGCAGTACTTC
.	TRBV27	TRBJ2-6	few	CTSRVSGANVLTF	TGTACCAGCAGAGTTTCTGGGGCCAACGTCCTGACTTTC
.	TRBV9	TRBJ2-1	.	CASSVDDNLGAPYNEQFF	TGTGCCAGCAGCGTAGATGACAACCTAGGGGCTCCCTACAATGAGCAGTTCTTC
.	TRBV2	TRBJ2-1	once	CASSELKKGEQFF	TGTGCCAGCAGTGAACTGAAAAAGGGTGAGCAGTTCTTC
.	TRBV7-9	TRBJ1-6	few	CASSLPLSRGQTLHF	TGTGCCAGCAGCCTCCCATTGAGTAGGGGACAAACCCTCCACTTT
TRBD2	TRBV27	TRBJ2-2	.	CASRWGGRTGELFF	TGTGCCAGCAGATGGGGCGGGAGAACCGGGGAGCTGTTTTTT
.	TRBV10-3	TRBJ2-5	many	CAIRQGYQETQYF	TGTGCCATCAGACAGGGCTACCAAGAGACCCAGTACTTC
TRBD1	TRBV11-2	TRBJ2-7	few	CASSLGLGTGKGDEQYF	TGTGCCAGCAGCTTAGGTCTCGGGACAGGGAAGGGCGACGAGCAGTACTTC
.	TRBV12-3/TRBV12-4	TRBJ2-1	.	CASSLPTSNEQFF	TGTGCCAGCAGTTTGCCGACTAGCAATGAGCAGTTCTTC
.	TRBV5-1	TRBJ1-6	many	CASSLEGSYNSPLHF	TGCGCCAGCAGCTTGGAGGGCTCCTATAATTCACCCCTCCACTTT
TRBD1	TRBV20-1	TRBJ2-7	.	CSASDRAADEQYF	TGCAGTGCTTCTGACAGGGCAGCCGACGAGCAGTACTTC
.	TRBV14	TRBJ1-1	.	CASSQDRATTEAFF	TGTGCCAGCAGCCAAGATCGCGCGACCACTGAAGCTTTCTTT
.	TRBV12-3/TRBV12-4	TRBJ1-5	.	CASSLTSPNQPQHF	TGTGCCAGCAGTTTAACCTCTCCAAATCAGCCCCAGCATTTT
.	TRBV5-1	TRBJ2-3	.	CASSLVVAPTDTQYF	TGCGCCAGCAGCTTGGTCGTAGCGCCCACAGATACGCAGTATTTT
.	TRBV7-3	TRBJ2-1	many	CASSLIYPGEQFF	TGTGCCAGCAGCTTAATATACCCGGGGGAGCAGTTCTTC
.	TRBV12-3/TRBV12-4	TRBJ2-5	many	CASGTVGETQYF	TGTGCCAGCGGAACCGTTGGGGAGACCCAGTACTTC
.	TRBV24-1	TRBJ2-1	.	CATSDWRGGGYEQFF	TGTGCCACCAGTGATTGGAGGGGGGGAGGCTATGAGCAGTTCTTC
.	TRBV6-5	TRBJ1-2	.	CASRKDGARDGYTF	TGTGCCAGCAGAAAGGACGGTGCGAGGGATGGCTACACCTTC
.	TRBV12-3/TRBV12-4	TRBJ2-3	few	CASSFGGGRTDTQYF	TGTGCCAGCAGTTTTGGGGGGGGGCGAACAGATACGCAGTATTTT
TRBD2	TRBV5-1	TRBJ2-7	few	CASSFGTSGGREQYF	TGCGCCAGCAGCTTCGGGACTAGCGGGGGGAGGGAGCAGTACTTC
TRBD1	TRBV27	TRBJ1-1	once	CASSPWDRGRTEAFF	TGTGCCAGCAGTCCCTGGGACAGGGGGCGCACTGAAGCTTTCTTT
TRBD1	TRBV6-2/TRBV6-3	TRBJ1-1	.	CASSDTGGLTEAFF	TGTGCCAGCAGTGACACAGGGGGCCTCACTGAAGCTTTCTTT
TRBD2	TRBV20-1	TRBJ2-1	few	CSAPLAGDFYNEQFF	TGCAGTGCTCCCCTAGCGGGGGACTTCTACAATGAGCAGTTCTTC
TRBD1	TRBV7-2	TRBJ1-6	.	CASSLWAGQGESPLHF	TGTGCCAGCAGCCTATGGGCGGGACAGGGGGAATCACCCCTCCACTTT
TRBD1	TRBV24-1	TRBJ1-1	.	CATSYTGDEAFF	TGTGCCACCAGCTATACAGGGGATGAAGCTTTCTTT
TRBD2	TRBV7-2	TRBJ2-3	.	CASSSGTSGTPYF	TGTGCCAGCAGCTCGGGGACTAGCGGGACCCCGTATTTT